Listed below are T cell receptor beta chains from one sample, sequenced in a study of cytomegalovirus exposure and HLA in healthy donors. Data came from immunoSEQ multiplex PCR; TCRdb stores just in-frame clones and leaves some out. Here the sample spans 110,000 to 150,000 clones, roughly nine tenths being singletons. The specimen was PBMCs. The receptor source for this set is a man aged 18 to 30 in good health and CMV-seronegative. CDR3s include the opening cysteine and the closing phenylalanine or tryptophan. A D gene is named only where the DNA matches it firmly. Size is omitted from some rows. Given values are once, few, many or a class for expanded clones.

j_call	v_call	d_call	clone_size	cdr3_aa	cdr3_nt
TRBJ2-7	TRBV12-5	TRBD1	few	CASGLVQGTGQYF	TGTGCTAGTGGTTTGGTACAGGGGACGGGGCAGTACTTC
TRBJ2-7	TRBV27	TRBD1	NA	CASKPGQIYYEQYF	TGTGCCAGCAAGCCGGGACAGATTTACTACGAGCAGTACTTC
TRBJ2-1	TRBV5-6	TRBD2	NA	CASSPSGGAYNEQFF	TGTGCCAGCAGCCCCAGCGGGGGGGCCTACAATGAGCAGTTCTTC
TRBJ1-2	TRBV25-1	TRBD1	NA	CASSEHWTGDRYGYTF	TGTGCCAGCAGTGAACACTGGACAGGGGATAGATATGGCTACACCTTC
TRBJ2-4	TRBV12-5	TRBD1	NA	CASGLVQGQGFGNIQYF	TGTGCTAGTGGTTTGGTACAGGGACAGGGTTTTGGAAACATTCAGTACTTC
TRBJ2-7	TRBV10-3	NA	few	CAISDSTSSYEQYF	TGTGCCATCAGTGATTCGACTAGCTCCTACGAGCAGTACTTC
TRBJ2-7	TRBV6-1	TRBD2	once	CASSLLAGGHYEQYF	TGTGCCAGCAGCCTGCTAGCGGGGGGTCACTACGAGCAGTACTTC
TRBJ2-5	TRBV4-1	TRBD1	NA	CASSHYGTGGETQYF	TGCGCCAGCAGCCACTACGGGACAGGGGGAGAGACCCAGTACTTC
TRBJ1-5	TRBV2	NA	once	CASGGGGDQPQHF	TGTGCCAGCGGAGGGGGGGGAGATCAGCCCCAGCATTTT
TRBJ2-1	TRBV7-7	NA	NA	CASSFGPGGRNEQFF	TGTGCCAGCAGCTTTGGGCCAGGAGGGCGCAATGAGCAGTTCTTC
TRBJ2-7	TRBV7-8	NA	NA	CASSLGGRLYEQYF	TGTGCCAGCAGCTTAGGCGGAAGGCTCTACGAGCAGTACTTC
TRBJ1-2	TRBV13	TRBD1	NA	CASSKDRVDGYTF	TGTGCCAGCAGCAAGGACAGGGTGGATGGCTACACCTTC
TRBJ1-1	TRBV27	NA	NA	CASRQLQGISAFF	TGTGCCAGCAGACAACTACAGGGAATAAGCGCTTTCTTT
TRBJ1-5	TRBV15	TRBD1	NA	CATSRDRGPGSQPQHF	TGTGCCACCAGCAGAGATAGGGGGCCAGGATCTCAGCCCCAGCATTTT
TRBJ2-2	TRBV12-5	TRBD2	NA	CASGWASGDYTGELFF	TGTGCTAGTGGTTGGGCTAGCGGGGACTATACCGGGGAGCTGTTTTTT
TRBJ2-7	TRBV2	NA	few	CASQVDFSYEQYF	TGTGCCAGCCAAGTCGACTTCTCCTACGAGCAGTACTTC
TRBJ1-4	TRBV7-2	NA	NA	CASSFKGRAEGKLFF	TGTGCCAGCAGCTTTAAGGGCAGGGCGGAAGGAAAACTGTTTTTT
TRBJ2-7	TRBV5-1	NA	NA	CASSPRGYEQYF	TGCGCCAGCAGCCCCCGGGGCTACGAGCAGTACTTC
TRBJ2-6	TRBV10-3	NA	NA	CAISGSELGANVLTF	TGTGCCATCAGTGGCTCTGAGCTCGGGGCCAACGTCCTGACTTTC
TRBJ1-1	TRBV6-5	NA	NA	CASRNTAYGTEAFF	TGTGCCAGCAGAAACACAGCTTATGGCACTGAAGCTTTCTTT
TRBJ1-2	TRBV7-9	TRBD1	NA	CASSALGQGVYGYTF	TGTGCCAGCAGCGCACTGGGACAGGGGGTATATGGCTACACCTTC
TRBJ2-3	TRBV5-8	NA	few	CASSLDLRDTQYF	TGTGCCAGCAGCTTGGACCTACGTGATACGCAGTATTTT
TRBJ2-3	TRBV15	NA	NA	CATSRDRAGVETQYF	TGTGCCACCAGCAGAGATAGGGCAGGGGTAGAAACGCAGTATTTT